These T cell receptor beta chains were read from a single sample in a study of blood T cell repertoires in COVID-19. Assay: immunoSEQ multiplex PCR; the TCRdb copy retains only in-frame clones and omits some. The sample has under 350,000 clones, roughly 85% seen once. The sample consisted of peripheral blood. Receptors were obtained from a woman aged 65 to 85 with acute or convalescent COVID-19. The CDR3 runs from the conserved cysteine through the conserved F or W. Each record gives: clone size, J gene, V gene, D gene, CDR3 protein, CDR3 DNA. A D gene is named only where the DNA matches it firmly. Part of the rows lack a size; the others show once, few, many or a class for expanded clones.

clone size: -; J gene: TRBJ2-1; V gene: TRBV3-1/TRBV3-2; D gene: TRBD2; CDR3 protein: CASSQDLGLAGFYNEQFF; CDR3 DNA: TGTGCCAGCAGCCAAGACCTGGGACTAGCGGGCTTTTACAATGAGCAGTTCTTC
clone size: -; J gene: TRBJ1-1; V gene: TRBV19; D gene: TRBD1; CDR3 protein: CASSRYRGMDTEAFF; CDR3 DNA: TGTGCCAGTAGTAGGTACAGGGGGATGGACACTGAAGCTTTCTTT
clone size: -; J gene: TRBJ1-2; V gene: TRBV3-1/TRBV3-2; D gene: -; CDR3 protein: CASSHGSERYGYTF; CDR3 DNA: TGTGCCAGCAGCCACGGATCGGAGCGCTATGGCTACACCTTC
clone size: -; J gene: TRBJ1-2; V gene: TRBV20-1; D gene: TRBD1; CDR3 protein: CSAENRGSYTF; CDR3 DNA: TGCAGTGCTGAAAACAGGGGTTCCTACACCTTC
clone size: -; J gene: TRBJ1-1; V gene: TRBV5-1; D gene: -; CDR3 protein: CASSLQNMNTEAFF; CDR3 DNA: TGCGCCAGCAGCTTACAGAACATGAACACTGAAGCTTTCTTT
clone size: once; J gene: TRBJ1-1; V gene: TRBV6-1; D gene: -; CDR3 protein: CASSEARTGNTEAFF; CDR3 DNA: TGTGCCAGCAGTGAGGCGAGAACGGGGAACACTGAAGCTTTCTTT
clone size: -; J gene: TRBJ2-7; V gene: TRBV4-1; D gene: -; CDR3 protein: CASSQSRQFSSYEQYF; CDR3 DNA: TGCGCCAGCAGCCAGTCCCGACAGTTCAGCTCCTACGAGCAGTACTTC
clone size: -; J gene: TRBJ1-2; V gene: TRBV6-5; D gene: -; CDR3 protein: CASRSQGTTHGYTF; CDR3 DNA: TGTGCCAGCAGGAGCCAGGGGACCACACATGGCTACACCTTC
clone size: -; J gene: TRBJ1-1; V gene: TRBV6-1; D gene: TRBD1; CDR3 protein: CASSETQGAAEAFF; CDR3 DNA: TGTGCCAGCAGTGAAACACAGGGGGCGGCTGAAGCTTTCTTT
clone size: -; J gene: TRBJ2-3; V gene: TRBV5-4; D gene: TRBD1; CDR3 protein: CASSLRTGGSTDTQYF; CDR3 DNA: TGTGCCAGCAGCTTACGGACAGGGGGAAGCACAGATACGCAGTATTTT
clone size: -; J gene: TRBJ2-3; V gene: TRBV7-9; D gene: TRBD1; CDR3 protein: CASSSPPGTGANTDTQYF; CDR3 DNA: TGTGCCAGCAGCTCCCCCCCTGGGACAGGGGCCAACACAGATACGCAGTATTTT
clone size: -; J gene: TRBJ2-3; V gene: TRBV4-2; D gene: TRBD2; CDR3 protein: CASSRARGGRYTQYF; CDR3 DNA: TGTGCCAGCAGCCGCGCTCGGGGGGGCCGTTATACGCAGTATTTT
clone size: -; J gene: TRBJ2-3; V gene: TRBV14; D gene: -; CDR3 protein: CASSQDRGGAAVADTQYF; CDR3 DNA: TGTGCCAGCAGCCAAGATCGTGGGGGGGCCGCGGTGGCAGATACGCAGTATTTT
clone size: -; J gene: TRBJ2-7; V gene: TRBV28; D gene: TRBD1; CDR3 protein: CASSSSGQGTYEQYF; CDR3 DNA: TGTGCCAGCAGTTCCTCGGGACAGGGGACCTACGAGCAGTACTTC
clone size: -; J gene: TRBJ2-1; V gene: TRBV2; D gene: -; CDR3 protein: CASSRVKEQFF; CDR3 DNA: TGTGCCAGCAGCAGGGTCAAGGAGCAGTTCTTC
clone size: few; J gene: TRBJ2-7; V gene: TRBV29-1; D gene: TRBD1; CDR3 protein: CSVGDRELYEQYF; CDR3 DNA: TGCAGCGTTGGGGACAGAGAGCTTTACGAGCAGTACTTC
clone size: few; J gene: TRBJ2-3; V gene: TRBV7-9; D gene: -; CDR3 protein: CASSPPGGYDTQYF; CDR3 DNA: TGTGCCAGCAGCCCCCCTGGGGGGTACGATACGCAGTATTTT
clone size: -; J gene: TRBJ2-7; V gene: TRBV12-3/TRBV12-4; D gene: -; CDR3 protein: CASSLVRGGEQYF; CDR3 DNA: TGTGCCAGCAGTTTAGTCAGGGGTGGCGAGCAGTACTTC
clone size: once; J gene: TRBJ1-2; V gene: TRBV24-1; D gene: -; CDR3 protein: CATSTGAYGYTF; CDR3 DNA: TGTGCCACCAGTACAGGAGCCTATGGCTACACCTTC
clone size: -; J gene: TRBJ1-6; V gene: TRBV30; D gene: TRBD1; CDR3 protein: CAWSVGSWTGGGSPLHF; CDR3 DNA: TGTGCCTGGAGTGTAGGCTCCTGGACAGGGGGGGGATCACCCCTCCACTTT
clone size: -; J gene: TRBJ1-5; V gene: TRBV15; D gene: TRBD1; CDR3 protein: CATSRDRGSQPQHF; CDR3 DNA: TGTGCCACCAGCAGGGACAGGGGAAGTCAGCCCCAGCATTTT
clone size: -; J gene: TRBJ1-2; V gene: TRBV5-1; D gene: -; CDR3 protein: CASSRGGDYGYTF; CDR3 DNA: TGCGCCAGCAGTCGGGGTGGTGACTATGGCTACACCTTC
clone size: -; J gene: TRBJ1-1; V gene: TRBV3-1/TRBV3-2; D gene: -; CDR3 protein: CASSLVEGDTEAFF; CDR3 DNA: TGTGCCAGCAGCCTTGTAGAGGGGGACACTGAAGCTTTCTTT
clone size: -; J gene: TRBJ1-1; V gene: TRBV29-1; D gene: -; CDR3 protein: CSGRETEAFF; CDR3 DNA: TGCAGTGGCAGGGAAACTGAAGCTTTCTTT
clone size: -; J gene: TRBJ1-2; V gene: TRBV6-5; D gene: -; CDR3 protein: CASSSSTLNYGYTF; CDR3 DNA: TGTGCCAGCAGTTCCTCGACACTGAACTATGGCTACACCTTC
clone size: -; J gene: TRBJ2-1; V gene: TRBV5-4; D gene: TRBD2; CDR3 protein: CASSLDGGGVRNEQFF; CDR3 DNA: TGTGCCAGCAGCTTGGACGGTGGGGGGGTACGGAATGAGCAGTTCTTC
clone size: few; J gene: TRBJ2-1; V gene: TRBV2; D gene: TRBD1; CDR3 protein: CASSPRTGFPAEQFF; CDR3 DNA: TGTGCCAGCAGTCCTCGGACAGGGTTTCCGGCTGAGCAGTTCTTC
clone size: once; J gene: TRBJ1-1; V gene: TRBV6-6; D gene: TRBD1; CDR3 protein: CASSPGWVQGAVVPNTEAFF; CDR3 DNA: TGTGCCAGCAGTCCCGGGTGGGTCCAGGGGGCGGTAGTCCCGAACACTGAAGCTTTCTTT
clone size: -; J gene: TRBJ2-7; V gene: TRBV5-1; D gene: -; CDR3 protein: CASSLAASREQYF; CDR3 DNA: TGCGCCAGCAGCTTAGCGGCGAGTCGGGAGCAGTACTTC
clone size: -; J gene: TRBJ1-1; V gene: TRBV5-1; D gene: TRBD1; CDR3 protein: CASSPNPRTGLNTEAFF; CDR3 DNA: TGCGCCAGCAGCCCCAACCCGAGGACAGGGTTGAACACTGAAGCTTTCTTT
clone size: -; J gene: TRBJ1-1; V gene: TRBV19; D gene: -; CDR3 protein: CASLSQRGTEAFF; CDR3 DNA: TGTGCCAGTCTCTCTCAGCGGGGCACTGAAGCTTTCTTT
clone size: -; J gene: TRBJ2-1; V gene: TRBV19; D gene: TRBD1; CDR3 protein: CASSISIGTGVTEQFF; CDR3 DNA: TGTGCCAGTAGTATAAGTATCGGGACAGGGGTTACTGAGCAGTTCTTC